Reported below is one T cell receptor beta chain. Its antigen remains unidentified. The data belong to a study of T cell repertoires in cytomegalovirus infection. Study-wide context: CMV epitopes, recently identified HLA-C-restricted and well-studied HLA-B-restricted, were used. Signatures in public TCR beta sequences pointed to both CMV infection and matching HLA type.

TCRdb passed the reads through MiXCR, listing each CDR3 protein once. The table records about 920,000 distinct CDR3 sequences, around 31% of them present only once. The junction had 6 bases not matched to a gene; V was cut back by 2 bases and J by 1 base. Germline V lookup: CDR1 LNHDA, CDR2 SQIVND (reference sequence). The CDR3 is 16 residues long. Study-wide points: Totalled public TCR beta family frequency picked out people who carried CMV plus the relevant HLA.

This clonotype originated in a human donor in good health (CMV status not recorded). Some clones in this sample may be carry-over from other donors' samples. The chain has TRBV19 and TRBJ2-5; TRBD2 matches at 8 bases. The sequencing used cultured CD8+ T cells from PBMCs, collected from culture after CMV antigen stimulation. Written as DNA, the CDR3 is TGTGCCAGTAGTATAAATAGCGGGGACGTCCAAGAGACCCAGTACTTC. Translated, it gives CASSINSGDVQETQYF.